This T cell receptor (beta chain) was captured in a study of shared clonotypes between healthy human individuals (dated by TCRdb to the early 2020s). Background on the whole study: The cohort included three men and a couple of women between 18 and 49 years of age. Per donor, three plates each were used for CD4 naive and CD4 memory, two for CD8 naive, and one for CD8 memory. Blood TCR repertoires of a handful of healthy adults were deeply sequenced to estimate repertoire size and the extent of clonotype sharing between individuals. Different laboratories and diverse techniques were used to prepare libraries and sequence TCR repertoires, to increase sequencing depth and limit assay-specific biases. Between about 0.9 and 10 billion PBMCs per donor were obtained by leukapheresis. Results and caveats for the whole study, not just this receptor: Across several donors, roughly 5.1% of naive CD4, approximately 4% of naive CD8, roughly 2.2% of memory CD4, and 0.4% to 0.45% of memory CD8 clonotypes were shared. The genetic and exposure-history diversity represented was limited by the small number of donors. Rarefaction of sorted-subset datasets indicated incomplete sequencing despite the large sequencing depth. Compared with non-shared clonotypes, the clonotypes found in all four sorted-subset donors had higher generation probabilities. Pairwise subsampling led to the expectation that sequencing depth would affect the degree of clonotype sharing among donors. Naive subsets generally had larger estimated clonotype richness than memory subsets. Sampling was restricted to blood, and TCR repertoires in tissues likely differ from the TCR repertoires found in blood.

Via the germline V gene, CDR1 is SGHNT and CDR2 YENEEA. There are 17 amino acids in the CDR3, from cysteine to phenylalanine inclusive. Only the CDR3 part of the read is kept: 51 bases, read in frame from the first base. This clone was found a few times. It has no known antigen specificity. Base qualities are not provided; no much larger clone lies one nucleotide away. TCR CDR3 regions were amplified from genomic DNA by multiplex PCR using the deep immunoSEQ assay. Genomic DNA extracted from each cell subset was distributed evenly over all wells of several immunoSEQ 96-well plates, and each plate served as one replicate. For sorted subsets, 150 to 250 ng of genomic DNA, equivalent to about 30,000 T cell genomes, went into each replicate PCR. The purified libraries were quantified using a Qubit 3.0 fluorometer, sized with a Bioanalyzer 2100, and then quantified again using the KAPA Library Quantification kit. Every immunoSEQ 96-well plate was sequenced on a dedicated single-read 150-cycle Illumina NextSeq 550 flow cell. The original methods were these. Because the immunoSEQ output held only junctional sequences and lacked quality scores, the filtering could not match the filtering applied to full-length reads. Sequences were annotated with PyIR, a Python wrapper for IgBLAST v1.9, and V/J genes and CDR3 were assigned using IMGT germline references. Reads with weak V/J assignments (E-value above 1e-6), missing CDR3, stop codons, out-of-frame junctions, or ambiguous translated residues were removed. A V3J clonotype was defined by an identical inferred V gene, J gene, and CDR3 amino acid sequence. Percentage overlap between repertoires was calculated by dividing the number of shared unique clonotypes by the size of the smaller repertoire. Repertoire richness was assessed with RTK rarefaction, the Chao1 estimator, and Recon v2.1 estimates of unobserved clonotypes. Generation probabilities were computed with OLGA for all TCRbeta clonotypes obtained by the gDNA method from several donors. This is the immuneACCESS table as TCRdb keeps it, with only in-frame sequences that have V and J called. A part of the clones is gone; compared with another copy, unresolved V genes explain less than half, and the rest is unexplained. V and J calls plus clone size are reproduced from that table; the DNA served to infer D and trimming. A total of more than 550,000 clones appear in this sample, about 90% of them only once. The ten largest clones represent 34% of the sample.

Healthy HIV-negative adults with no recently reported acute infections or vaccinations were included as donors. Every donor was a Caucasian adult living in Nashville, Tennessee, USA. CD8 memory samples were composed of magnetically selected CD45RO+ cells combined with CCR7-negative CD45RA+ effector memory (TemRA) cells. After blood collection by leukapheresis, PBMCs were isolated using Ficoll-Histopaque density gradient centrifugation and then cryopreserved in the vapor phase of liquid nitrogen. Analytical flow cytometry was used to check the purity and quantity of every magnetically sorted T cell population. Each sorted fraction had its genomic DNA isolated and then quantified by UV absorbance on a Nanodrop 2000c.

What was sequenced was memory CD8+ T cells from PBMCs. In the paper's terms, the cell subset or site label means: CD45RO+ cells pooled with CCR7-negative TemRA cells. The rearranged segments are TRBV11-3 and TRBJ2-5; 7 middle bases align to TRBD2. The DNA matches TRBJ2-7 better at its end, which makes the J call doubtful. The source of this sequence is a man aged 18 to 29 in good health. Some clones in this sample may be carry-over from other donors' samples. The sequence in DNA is TGTGCCAGCAGCGGATCGACAACTAGCGATAGCTCCTACGAGCAGTACTTC. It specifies CASSGSTTSDSSYEQYF.